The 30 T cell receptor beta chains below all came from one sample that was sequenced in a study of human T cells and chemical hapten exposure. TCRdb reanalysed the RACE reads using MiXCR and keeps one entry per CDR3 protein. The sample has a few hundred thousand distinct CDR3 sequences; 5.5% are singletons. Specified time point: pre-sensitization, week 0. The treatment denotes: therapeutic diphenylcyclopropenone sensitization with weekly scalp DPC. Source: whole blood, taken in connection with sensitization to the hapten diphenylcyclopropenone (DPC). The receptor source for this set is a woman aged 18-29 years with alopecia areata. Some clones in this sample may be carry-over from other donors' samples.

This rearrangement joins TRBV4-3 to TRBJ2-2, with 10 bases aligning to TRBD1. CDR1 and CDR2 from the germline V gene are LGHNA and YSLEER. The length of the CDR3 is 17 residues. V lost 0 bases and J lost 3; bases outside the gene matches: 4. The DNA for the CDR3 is TGCGCCAGCAGCCAAGATCCGGACAGGGGGTACACCGGGGAGCTGTTTTTT. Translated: CASSQDPDRGYTGELFF.

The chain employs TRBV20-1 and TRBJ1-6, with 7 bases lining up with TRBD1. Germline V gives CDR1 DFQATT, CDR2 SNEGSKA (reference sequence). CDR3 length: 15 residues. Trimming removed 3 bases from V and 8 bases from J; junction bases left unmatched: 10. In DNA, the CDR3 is TGCAGTGCTAGTGGACGACAGGGTGGGCATTCACCCCTCCACTTT. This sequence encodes CSASGRQGGHSPLHF.

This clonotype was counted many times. The CDR3 DNA sequence: TGTGCCAGCAGTTTAAACCCGGGGGCTCCCAATCAGCCCCAGCATTTT. Translated, it gives CASSLNPGAPNQPQHF. This chain links TRBV12-3 or TRBV12-4 with TRBJ1-5, with D tentatively TRBD1 (6 bases). The V end lost 2 bases, the J end lost 3 bases, and 14 bases lay between the germline ends. This CDR3 spans 16 amino acids.

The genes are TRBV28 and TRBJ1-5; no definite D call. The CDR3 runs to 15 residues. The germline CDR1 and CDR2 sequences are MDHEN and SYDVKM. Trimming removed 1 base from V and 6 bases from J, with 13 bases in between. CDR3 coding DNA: TGTGCCAGCAGTTTATCCACGGGGATTGGTCAGCCCCAGCATTTT. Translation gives CASSLSTGIGQPQHF.

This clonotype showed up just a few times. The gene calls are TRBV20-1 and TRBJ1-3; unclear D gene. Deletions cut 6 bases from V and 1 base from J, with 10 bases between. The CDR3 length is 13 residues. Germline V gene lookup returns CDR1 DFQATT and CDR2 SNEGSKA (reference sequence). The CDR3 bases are TGCAGTGCCCCCAGGAATTCTGGAAACACCATATATTTT. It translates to CSAPRNSGNTIYF.

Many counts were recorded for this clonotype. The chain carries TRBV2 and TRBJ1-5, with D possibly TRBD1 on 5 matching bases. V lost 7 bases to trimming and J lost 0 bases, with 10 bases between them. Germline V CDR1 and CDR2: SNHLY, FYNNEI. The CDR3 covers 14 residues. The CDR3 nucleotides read TGTGCCAGCAAGGGGTCTTCTAGCAATCAGCCCCAGCATTTT. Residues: CASKGSSSNQPQHF.

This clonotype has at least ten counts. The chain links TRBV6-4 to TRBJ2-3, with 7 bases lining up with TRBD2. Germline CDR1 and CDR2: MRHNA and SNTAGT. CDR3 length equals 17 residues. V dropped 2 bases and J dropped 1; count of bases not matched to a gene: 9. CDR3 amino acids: CASSDAPSSGGTDTQYF. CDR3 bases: TGTGCCAGCAGTGACGCCCCGTCTAGCGGAGGCACAGATACGCAGTATTTT.

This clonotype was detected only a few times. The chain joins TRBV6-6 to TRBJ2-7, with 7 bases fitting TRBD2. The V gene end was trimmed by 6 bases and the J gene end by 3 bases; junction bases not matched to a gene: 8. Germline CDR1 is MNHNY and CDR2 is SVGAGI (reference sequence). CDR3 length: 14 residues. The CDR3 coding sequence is TGTGCCAGCAGGACGACCGGGGGGAACTACGAGCAGTACTTC. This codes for CASRTTGGNYEQYF.

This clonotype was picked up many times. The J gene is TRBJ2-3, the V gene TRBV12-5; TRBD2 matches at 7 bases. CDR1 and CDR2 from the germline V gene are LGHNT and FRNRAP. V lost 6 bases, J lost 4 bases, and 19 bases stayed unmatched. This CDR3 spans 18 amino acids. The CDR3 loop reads CASGEHNTTSPKPDTQYF. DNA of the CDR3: TGTGCTAGTGGCGAGCACAACACGACTAGCCCTAAACCAGATACGCAGTATTTT.

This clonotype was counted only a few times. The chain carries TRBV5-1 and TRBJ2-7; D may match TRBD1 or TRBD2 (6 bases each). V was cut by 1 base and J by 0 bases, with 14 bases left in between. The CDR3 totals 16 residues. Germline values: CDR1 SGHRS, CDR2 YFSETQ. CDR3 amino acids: CASSLSGGPSSYEQYF. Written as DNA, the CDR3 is TGCGCCAGCAGCTTGTCCGGGGGCCCTAGCTCCTACGAGCAGTACTTC.

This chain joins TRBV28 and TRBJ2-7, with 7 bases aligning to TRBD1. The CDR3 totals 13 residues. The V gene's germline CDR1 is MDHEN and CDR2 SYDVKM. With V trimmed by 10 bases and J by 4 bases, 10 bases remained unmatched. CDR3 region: CATTTGNWYEQYF. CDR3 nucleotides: TGTGCCACCACGACAGGGAATTGGTACGAGCAGTACTTC. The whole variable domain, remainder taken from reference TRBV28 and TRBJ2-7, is DVKVTQSSRYLVKRTGEKVFLECVQDMDHENMFWYRQDPGLGLRLIYFSYDVKMKEKGDIPEGYSVSREKKERFSLILESASTNQTSMYLCATTTGNWYEQYFGPGTRLTVT.

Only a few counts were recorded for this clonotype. CDR3 sequence reads: CASRPGTVNTGELFF. The CDR3 bases are TGTGCCAGCAGACCCGGGACAGTTAACACCGGGGAGCTGTTTTTT. The J gene is TRBJ2-2, the V gene TRBV5-4; TRBD1 matches 7 bases. The CDR3 covers 15 residues. Germline V gives CDR1 SGHNT, CDR2 YYREEE (reference sequence). J gave up 2 bases and V 5 bases, and 6 bases lay outside the gene matches.

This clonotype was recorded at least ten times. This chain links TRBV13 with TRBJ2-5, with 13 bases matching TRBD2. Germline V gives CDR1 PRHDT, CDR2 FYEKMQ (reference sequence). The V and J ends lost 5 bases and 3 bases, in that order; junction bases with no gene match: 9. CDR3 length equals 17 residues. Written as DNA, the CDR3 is TGTGCCAGCAGCCCAGGACTAGCGGGGGTCCACGAAGAGACCCAGTACTTC. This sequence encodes CASSPGLAGVHEETQYF.

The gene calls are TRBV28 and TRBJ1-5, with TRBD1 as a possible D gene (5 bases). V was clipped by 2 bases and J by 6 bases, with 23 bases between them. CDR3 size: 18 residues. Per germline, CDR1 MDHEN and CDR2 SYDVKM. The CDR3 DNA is TGTGCCAGCAGTTTAGACCCTGCAGGGTGGGGGGGAATTCAGCCCCAGCATTTT. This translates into CASSLDPAGWGGIQPQHF.

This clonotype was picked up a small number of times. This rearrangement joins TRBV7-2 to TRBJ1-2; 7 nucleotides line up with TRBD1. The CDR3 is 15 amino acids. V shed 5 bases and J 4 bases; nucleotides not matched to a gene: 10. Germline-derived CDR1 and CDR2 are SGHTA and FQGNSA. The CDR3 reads CASSNRQGGTYGYTF. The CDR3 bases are TGTGCCAGCAGCAACCGACAGGGTGGGACCTATGGCTACACCTTC.

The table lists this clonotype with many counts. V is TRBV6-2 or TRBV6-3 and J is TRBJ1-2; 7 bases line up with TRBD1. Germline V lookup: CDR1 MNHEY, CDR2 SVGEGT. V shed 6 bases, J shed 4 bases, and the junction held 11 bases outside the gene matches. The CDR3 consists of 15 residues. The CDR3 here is CASRSDRLDPYGYTF. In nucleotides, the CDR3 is TGTGCCAGCAGATCGGACAGGTTGGACCCCTATGGCTACACCTTC.

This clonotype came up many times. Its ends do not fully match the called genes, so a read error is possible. The CDR3 nucleotides read TGTGCCAGCAGTTTTCCCAGCGGGGCCCGCAACTCCAACAATGAGCAGTTCTTC. Translating it yields CASSFPSGARNSNNEQFF. The chain combines TRBV12-3 or TRBV12-4 with TRBJ2-1; 7 bases line up with TRBD2. The CDR3 has 18 residues.

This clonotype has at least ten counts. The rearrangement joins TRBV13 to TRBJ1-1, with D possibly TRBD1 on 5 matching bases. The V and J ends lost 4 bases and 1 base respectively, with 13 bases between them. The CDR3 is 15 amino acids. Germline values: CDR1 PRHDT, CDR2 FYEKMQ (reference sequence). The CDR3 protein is CASSSPGMGNTEAFF. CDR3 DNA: TGTGCCAGCAGCTCCCCAGGGATGGGGAACACTGAAGCTTTCTTT.

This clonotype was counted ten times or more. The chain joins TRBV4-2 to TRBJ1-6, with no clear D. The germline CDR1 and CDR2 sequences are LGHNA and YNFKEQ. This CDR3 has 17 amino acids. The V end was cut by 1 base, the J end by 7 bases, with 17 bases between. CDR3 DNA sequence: TGTGCCAGCAGCCAAGTCTCCAATGTGGGGAGGAATTCACCCCTCCACTTT. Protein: CASSQVSNVGRNSPLHF.

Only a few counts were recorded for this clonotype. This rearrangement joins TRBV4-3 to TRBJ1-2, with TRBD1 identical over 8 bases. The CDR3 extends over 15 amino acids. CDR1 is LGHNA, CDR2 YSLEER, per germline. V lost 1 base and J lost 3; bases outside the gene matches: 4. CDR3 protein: CASSQGQGSHYGYTF. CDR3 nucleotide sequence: TGCGCCAGCAGCCAAGGACAGGGGAGTCACTATGGCTACACCTTC.

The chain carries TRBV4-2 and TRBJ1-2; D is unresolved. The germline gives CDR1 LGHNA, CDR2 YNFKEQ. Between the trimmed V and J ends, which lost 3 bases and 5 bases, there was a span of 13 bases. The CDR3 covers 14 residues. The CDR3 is CASSQGTLQYGYTF. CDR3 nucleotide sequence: TGTGCCAGCAGCCAGGGCACACTTCAGTATGGCTACACCTTC.

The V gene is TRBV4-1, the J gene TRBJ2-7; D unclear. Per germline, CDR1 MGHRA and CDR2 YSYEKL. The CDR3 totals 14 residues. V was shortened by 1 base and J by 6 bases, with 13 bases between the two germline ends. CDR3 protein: CASSQGPSQREQYF. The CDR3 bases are TGCGCCAGCAGCCAAGGCCCCAGCCAGCGCGAGCAGTACTTC.

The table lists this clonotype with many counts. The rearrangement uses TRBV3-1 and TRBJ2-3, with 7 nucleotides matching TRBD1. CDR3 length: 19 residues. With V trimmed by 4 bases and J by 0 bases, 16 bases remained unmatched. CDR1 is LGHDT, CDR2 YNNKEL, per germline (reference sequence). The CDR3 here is CASSRTGTATLTSTDTQYF. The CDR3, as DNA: TGTGCCAGCAGCCGGACGGGGACAGCGACGCTCACTAGCACAGATACGCAGTATTTT.

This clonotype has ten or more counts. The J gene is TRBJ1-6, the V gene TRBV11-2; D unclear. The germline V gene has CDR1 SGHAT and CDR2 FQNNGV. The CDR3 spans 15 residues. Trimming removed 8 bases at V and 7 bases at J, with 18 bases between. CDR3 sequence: CASSGREEANSPLHF. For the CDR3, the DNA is TGTGCCAGCTCTGGTCGGGAGGAGGCAAATTCACCCCTCCACTTT.

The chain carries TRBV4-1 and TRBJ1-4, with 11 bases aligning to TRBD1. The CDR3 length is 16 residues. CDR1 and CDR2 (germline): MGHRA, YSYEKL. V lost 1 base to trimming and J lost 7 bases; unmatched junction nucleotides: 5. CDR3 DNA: TGCGCCAGCAGCCAAGGCCCGGGACAGGGGGGTGAAAAACTGTTTTTT. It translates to CASSQGPGQGGEKLFF.

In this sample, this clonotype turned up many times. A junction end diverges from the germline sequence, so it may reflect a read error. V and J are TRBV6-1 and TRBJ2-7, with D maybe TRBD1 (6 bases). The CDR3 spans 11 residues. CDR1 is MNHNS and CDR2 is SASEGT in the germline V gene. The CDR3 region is CASSEADRSSF. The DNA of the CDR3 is TGTGCCAGCAGTGAAGCAGACAGGTCCAGCTTC.

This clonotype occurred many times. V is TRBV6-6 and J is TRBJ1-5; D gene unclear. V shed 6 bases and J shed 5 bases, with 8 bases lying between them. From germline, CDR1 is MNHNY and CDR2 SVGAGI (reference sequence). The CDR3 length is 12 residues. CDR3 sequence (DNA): TGTGCCAGCAGCTACGAAGATCAGCCCCAGCATTTT. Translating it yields CASSYEDQPQHF.

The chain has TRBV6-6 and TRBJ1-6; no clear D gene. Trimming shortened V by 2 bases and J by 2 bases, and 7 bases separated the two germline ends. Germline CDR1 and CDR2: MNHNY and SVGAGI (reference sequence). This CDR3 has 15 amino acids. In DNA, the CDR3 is TGTGCCAGCAGTTACGGGGAAACCTATAATTCACCCCTCCACTTT. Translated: CASSYGETYNSPLHF.

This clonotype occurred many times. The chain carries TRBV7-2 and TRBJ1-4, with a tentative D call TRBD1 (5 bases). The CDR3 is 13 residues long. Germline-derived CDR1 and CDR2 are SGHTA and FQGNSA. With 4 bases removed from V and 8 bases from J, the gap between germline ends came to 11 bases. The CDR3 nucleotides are TGTGCCAGCAGCTCGGCGCGGGGCGAAAAACTGTTTTTT. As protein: CASSSARGEKLFF.

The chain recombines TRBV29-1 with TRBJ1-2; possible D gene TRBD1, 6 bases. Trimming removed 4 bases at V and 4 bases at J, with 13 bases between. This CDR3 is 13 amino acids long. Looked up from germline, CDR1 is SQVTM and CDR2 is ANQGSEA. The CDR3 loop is CSVVAGASYGYTF. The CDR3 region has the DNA TGCAGCGTTGTGGCAGGGGCTAGCTATGGCTACACCTTC.